This is a list of T cell receptor beta chains from one sample in a study of cytomegalovirus exposure and HLA in healthy donors. Here immunoSEQ multiplex PCR was the method, and the copy in TCRdb shows in-frame clones only, minus some. The sample consists of nearly 200,000 clones, 80% to 85% of them appearing once. Sequenced sample: PBMCs. The receptors here all came from a woman in her fifties or sixties in good health and CMV-seropositive. Both conserved end residues are trimmed from each CDR3. Not all rows give a size; the values are once, few, many and, for expanded clones, a class.

cdr3_aa	clone_size	v_call	j_call
AIGAGRGGEQY	.	TRBV10-3	TRBJ2-7
ASSPNSPNYGYT	once	TRBV18	TRBJ1-2
ASRKPGQGASSYGYT	.	TRBV11-2	TRBJ1-2
ASSLGGPGTGKNEKLF	.	TRBV5-1	TRBJ1-4
ASSQDITENYGYT	.	TRBV4-2	TRBJ1-2
ASSFRQGAGEQY	once	TRBV5-1	.
ASSQVYGNEQF	.	TRBV4-1	TRBJ2-1
ASSVGTGPYEQY	.	TRBV9	TRBJ2-7
ASRGGWHEKLF	.	TRBV28	TRBJ1-4
ASPSLAGGPPDTQY	.	TRBV21-1	TRBJ2-3
ASRREALNTEAF	once	TRBV7-8	TRBJ1-1
ASSQDPSGTATFRHEQY	.	TRBV14	TRBJ2-7
ASSQDPGGNYGYT	.	TRBV4-3	TRBJ1-2
ATSRDGQGWAEAF	.	TRBV15	TRBJ1-1
ASSLTGESYEQY	once	TRBV27	TRBJ2-7
ASSGQGNSPLH	.	TRBV11-2	TRBJ1-6
ASSKSSGASSGNTIY	once	TRBV28	TRBJ1-3
ASSLPGQGEQF	.	TRBV6-1	TRBJ2-1
ASSRGILGNTIY	once	TRBV6-5	TRBJ1-3
ASSFRVLAKNIQY	.	TRBV7-2	TRBJ2-4
ASSYSRGADYGYT	.	TRBV6-5	TRBJ1-2
ASSQDSAGVGTDTQY	.	TRBV4-1	TRBJ2-3
ASSNTGPGDTQY	.	TRBV2	TRBJ2-3
ASSLTGSSEQF	.	TRBV5-1	TRBJ2-1
ASSLLPGTWNTEAF	.	TRBV27	TRBJ1-1
ASSTPRHPDTQY	.	TRBV27	TRBJ2-3
ASSVVRSTQNTGELF	.	TRBV9	TRBJ2-2
ASVTGAGANVLT	.	TRBV2	TRBJ2-6
ASSQGATNEKLF	once	TRBV7-2	TRBJ1-4
ASSPPTGTSTDTQY	.	TRBV5-1	TRBJ2-3
ASSPGLAGGTQY	.	TRBV7-9	TRBJ2-5